The present T cell receptor beta chain was sequenced within a study of blood T cell repertoires in COVID-19. Study summary: Some COVID-19 samples were acute and others convalescent; all came from the United States, Italy and Spain. From T cells, B-cell-depleted T cells, or PBMCs came the material, which was cDNA or gDNA.

The CDR3 is 17 residues long. Germline V gives CDR1 SNHLY, CDR2 FYNNEI. J gave up 3 bases and V 4 bases, and 13 bases lay outside the gene matches. In its sample, this clone was seen a few times. The authors' processing: Reference gene primer amplification in the assay estimated nucleated cell counts. Profiled with immunoSEQ multiplex PCR; TCRdb holds only in-frame clones, not every one. V and J calls plus clone size are reproduced from that table; the DNA served to infer D and trimming. The sample consists of about 120,000 clones, 65% to 90% of them appearing once. The chain is built from TRBV2 and TRBJ2-7; 9 nucleotides agree with TRBD1. Material: peripheral blood. The TCR was taken from a human donor in a cohort sampled during active COVID-19. The CDR3 reads CASSALEWTGAHYEQYF. CDR3 nucleotides: TGTGCCAGCAGTGCACTTGAGTGGACAGGGGCGCACTACGAGCAGTACTTC.